The 21 T cell receptor beta chains reported below all come from one sample, sequenced in a study of shared clonotypes between healthy human individuals (dated by TCRdb to the early 2020s). CD8 naive samples consisted of CD45RO-negative cells that were positively selected for CCR7, yielding a CD45RA+CCR7+ population without TemRA cells. Receptor amplification or capture employed the immunoSEQ multiplex PCR assay. Imported from immuneACCESS, the table was reduced by TCRdb to in-frame sequences with V and J called. These copies leave out some clones; in studies compared against another copy, an unresolved V gene accounts for under half, and the cause of the remainder is not known. The sample profile shows approximately 740,000 clones; 90% to 95% of them were found once. Jointly, the top ten make up approximately 25% of the sample. The sequenced sample consisted of naive CD8+ T cells sorted from blood. The cell subset or site label for this specimen denotes: CD45RA+CCR7+. These receptors came from a man aged 30-40 years in good health.

The chain combines TRBV25-1 with TRBJ1-5; the D is unclear. The CDR3 spans 13 residues. Trimming pared 4 bases from V and 7 bases from J, leaving 11 bases between. Germline CDR1 reads MGHDK; CDR2 reads SYGVNS. The CDR3 DNA reads TGTGCCAGCAGTGGCCCAGGAGGACAGCCCCAGCATTTT. Translation: CASSGPGGQPQHF.

J is TRBJ1-1 and V is TRBV28; D remains unclear. The CDR3 is 11 residues long. Germline CDR1 MDHEN, CDR2 SYDVKM. Trimming shortened V by 2 bases and J by 7 bases, and 5 bases separated the two germline ends. Here the CDR3 DNA reads TGTGCCAGCAGTTTAGGGCTTGAAGCTTTCTTT. It translates to CASSLGLEAFF.

This chain links TRBV6-6 with TRBJ2-7; D unresolved. Germline V gene sequence: CDR1 MNHNY, CDR2 SVGAGI (reference sequence). This CDR3 has 14 residues. V shed 2 bases and J shed 2 bases, with 10 bases lying between them. DNA for the CDR3: TGTGCCAGCAGTTACCCGGAAACCACCTACGAGCAGTACTTC. Protein product: CASSYPETTYEQYF.

This clone has a single count. The rearrangement uses TRBV29-1 and TRBJ2-3; TRBD1 aligns across 8 bases. The CDR3 runs 16 residues. Unmatched junction bases numbered 12, after V lost 4 bases and J lost 3 bases. CDR1 and CDR2 from the germline V gene are SQVTM and ANQGSEA. CDR3 bases: TGCAGCGTTGCTCCAACCGGGACAGGCTCGACAGATACGCAGTATTTT. This gives the protein CSVAPTGTGSTDTQYF.

The chain joins TRBV15 to TRBJ2-1; D is perhaps TRBD1 (6 bases). CDR1 LNHNV and CDR2 YYDKDF come from the germline V gene (reference sequence). This CDR3 contains 14 residues. V was clipped by 3 bases and J by 4 bases, with 10 bases between them. CDR3 sequence (DNA): TGTGCCACCAGCAGGGACAGAAATTACAATGAGCAGTTCTTC. Protein product: CATSRDRNYNEQFF.

The gene calls are TRBV19 and TRBJ2-3, with D possibly matching TRBD2 (6 bases). Germline-derived CDR1 and CDR2 are LNHDA and SQIVND (reference sequence). The V end lost 7 bases, the J end lost 2 bases, and 13 bases lay between the germline ends. CDR3 length equals 14 residues. CDR3 sequence (DNA): TGTGCCAGTAACTCGCGGGGAGACACAGATACGCAGTATTTT. It specifies CASNSRGDTDTQYF.

This chain links TRBV6-1 with TRBJ2-5, with TRBD2 matching over 10 bases. Germline V CDR1 and CDR2: MNHNS, SASEGT. There are 16 residues in the CDR3. The V gene end was trimmed by 0 bases and the J gene end by 5 bases; junction bases not matched to a gene: 6. CDR3 amino acids: CASSEARLAGAETQYF. The CDR3 nucleotides are TGTGCCAGCAGTGAAGCGCGTCTAGCGGGAGCCGAGACCCAGTACTTC.

The chain employs TRBV27 and TRBJ2-7; D ambiguous. CDR1 and CDR2 (germline): MNHEY, SMNVEV (reference sequence). The CDR3 extends over 21 amino acids. Trimming pared 6 bases from V and 3 bases from J, leaving 36 bases between. CDR3 nucleotide sequence: TGTGCCAGCAGCCCCCGGCCCGGGCTTTACGACTTCGCAACTCCCCTCTACGAGCAGTACTTC. This sequence encodes CASSPRPGLYDFATPLYEQYF.

The CDR3 loop reads CASSPQGAEYEQYF. In DNA, the CDR3 is TGTGCCAGCAGCCCACAGGGGGCGGAATACGAGCAGTACTTC. This chain connects TRBV28 to TRBJ2-7; 9 nucleotides agree with TRBD1. V was clipped by 6 bases and J by 4 bases; unmatched bases: 7. The CDR3 is 14 amino acids. From germline, CDR1 is MDHEN and CDR2 SYDVKM.

This clone was found a few times. V is TRBV7-9 and J is TRBJ2-1; 8 bases line up with TRBD2. The junction had 1 base not matched to a gene; V was cut back by 1 base and J by 5 bases. Germline V CDR1 and CDR2: SEHNR, FQNEAQ (reference sequence). This CDR3 has 14 residues. CDR3 in DNA: TGTGCCAGCAGCTTAGTAGCGGGGCACAATGAGCAGTTCTTC. Protein product: CASSLVAGHNEQFF.

The V and J genes are TRBV27 and TRBJ2-1, with D perhaps matching TRBD1 (6 bases). This CDR3 spans 16 amino acids. The V gene's germline CDR1 is MNHEY and CDR2 SMNVEV (reference sequence). V shed 0 bases and J shed 1 base, with 10 bases lying between them. CDR3 bases: TGTGCCAGCAGTTTATCGGAGACAGGTTCCTACAATGAGCAGTTCTTC. Translating it yields CASSLSETGSYNEQFF.

This chain uses TRBV6-1 with TRBJ2-7, with D perhaps matching TRBD2 (6 bases). Germline V gene lookup returns CDR1 MNHNS and CDR2 SASEGT. Trimming pared 6 bases from V and 3 bases from J, leaving 15 bases between. The CDR3 runs 14 residues. The chain's CDR3 is CASREPGLSYEQYF. The CDR3 coding sequence is TGTGCCAGCAGGGAACCGGGACTGAGCTACGAGCAGTACTTC.

This clone occurred a few times. This chain joins TRBV6-6 and TRBJ1-2; no reliable D call. Germline lookup yields CDR1 MNHNY and CDR2 SVGAGI (reference sequence). Trimming removed 2 bases from V and 8 bases from J, with 9 bases in between. There are 12 residues in the CDR3. The DNA for the CDR3 is TGTGCCAGCAGTTACGAGGGTCGGGGCTACACCTTC. Protein sequence: CASSYEGRGYTF.

Here the CDR3 reads CASTPRGDYEQYF. CDR3 DNA sequence: TGTGCCAGCACCCCAAGGGGCGACTACGAGCAGTACTTC. The V call is TRBV6-5, the J call TRBJ2-7; weak D call: TRBD1 (5 bases). Germline V gives CDR1 MNHEY, CDR2 SVGAGI. The CDR3 totals 13 residues. With 7 bases removed from V and 3 bases from J, the gap between germline ends came to 13 bases.

The chain links TRBV7-9 to TRBJ1-4; 7 bases are shared with TRBD1. Trimming at V came to 4 bases and at J to 6 bases, leaving 8 bases not matched to a gene. The V gene's germline CDR1 is SEHNR and CDR2 FQNEAQ (reference sequence). The CDR3 is 15 residues long. CDR3 loop: CASSSDREGDEKLFF. The CDR3 nucleotides read TGTGCCAGCAGCTCCGACAGGGAGGGAGATGAAAAACTGTTTTTT. Drawing the rest from reference TRBV7-9 and TRBJ1-4, the complete variable domain is DTGVSQNPRHKITKRGQNVTFRCDPISEHNRLYWYRQTLGQGPEFLTYFQNEAQLEKSRLLSDRFSAERPKGSFSTLEIQRTEQGDSAMYLCASSSDREGDEKLFFGSGTQLSVL.

V and J are TRBV6-1 and TRBJ2-3; the match to TRBD2 covers 10 bases. This CDR3 has 19 residues. With 2 bases clipped from V and 0 bases from J, the junction kept 11 bases outside the gene matches. Germline assignment: CDR1 MNHNS and CDR2 SASEGT. CDR3 nucleotide sequence: TGTGCCAGCAGTGAAATTATGGCATTACTAGCGGGAAGCACAGATACGCAGTATTTT. It encodes CASSEIMALLAGSTDTQYF.

The chain recombines TRBV19 with TRBJ2-2, with 7 bases lining up with TRBD2. The germline CDR1 and CDR2 sequences are LNHDA and SQIVND (reference sequence). Trimming took 3 bases from V and 6 from J; bases not matched to a gene: 4. The CDR3 consists of 14 residues. The CDR3 sequence is CASSMGGAAGELFF. The CDR3 DNA reads TGTGCCAGTAGTATGGGAGGGGCAGCCGGGGAGCTGTTTTTT.

The chain joins TRBV29-1 to TRBJ2-7; TRBD1 agrees at 8 bases. This CDR3 has 13 residues. CDR1 is SQVTM, CDR2 ANQGSEA, per germline. V trimming: 7 bases; J trimming: 7 bases; junction bases outside the gene matches: 12. CDR3 region: CSAEDGQGGEQYF. CDR3 sequence (DNA): TGCAGCGCCGAGGACGGACAGGGTGGGGAGCAGTACTTC.

The J gene is TRBJ2-2, the V gene TRBV9, with 9 bases fitting TRBD2. From germline, CDR1 is SGDLS and CDR2 YYNGEE. Trimming cost V 4 bases and J 2 bases; bases outside gene matches: 12. There are 18 residues in the CDR3. CDR3 residues: CASSLDWLAGTNTGELFF. CDR3 in DNA: TGTGCCAGCAGCCTGGACTGGCTAGCGGGGACCAACACCGGGGAGCTGTTTTTT.

The chain joins TRBV10-1 to TRBJ2-1; 11 bases are a match to TRBD2. The CDR3 loop spans 16 amino acids. V gave up 1 base and J gave up 12 bases; unmatched junction bases: 11. Looked up from germline, CDR1 is WNHNN and CDR2 is SYGVQD (reference sequence). DNA for the CDR3: TGCGCCAGCAGTGAGTTAGCGGGAGGGCCTAAAAGAATGCAGTTCTTC. Translation: CASSELAGGPKRMQFF.

The gene calls are TRBV4-1 and TRBJ2-6; D gene uncertain. V was shortened by 4 bases and J by 0 bases, with 7 bases between the two germline ends. From germline, CDR1 is MGHRA and CDR2 YSYEKL. The CDR3 loop spans 15 amino acids. CDR3 amino acids: CASSRTLSGANVLTF. CDR3 sequence (DNA): TGCGCCAGCAGCCGGACCCTCTCTGGGGCCAACGTCCTGACTTTC.